Listed below are T cell receptor beta chains from one sample, sequenced in a study of long-term antiretroviral therapy in people with HIV. The repertoire was sequenced with immunoSEQ multiplex PCR; TCRdb's copy has only in-frame clones and lacks some. Of under 40,000 clones in the sample, more than 75% were seen once. The sequenced sample was unsorted PBMCs, obtained roughly 2.9 years before starting antiretroviral therapy. These receptors were collected from a woman aged 25 to 39 with HIV. The CDR3 runs from the conserved cysteine through the conserved F or W. Fields, in order: V gene, CDR3 protein.

V gene: TRBV9
CDR3 protein: CASSPRGELNTEAFF

V gene: TRBV10-1
CDR3 protein: CASRYTRTSGPATNEKLFF

V gene: TRBV6-5
CDR3 protein: CASSSRGRNSPLHF

V gene: TRBV7-8
CDR3 protein: CASSFGGWAGDRHNEQFF

V gene: TRBV29-1
CDR3 protein: CSVGIMGQPQETQYF

V gene: TRBV19
CDR3 protein: CASRQPTGGDGYTF

V gene: TRBV19
CDR3 protein: CASSINNRIYGYTF

V gene: TRBV5-6
CDR3 protein: CASSWTGRQETQYF

V gene: TRBV5-5
CDR3 protein: CASSLVVLNYGYTF

V gene: TRBV10-1
CDR3 protein: CASSGKQGQGYTF

V gene: TRBV29-1
CDR3 protein: CSVWGTGNTIYF

V gene: TRBV6-1
CDR3 protein: CASSGTGTSGYEQYF

V gene: TRBV9
CDR3 protein: CASSLEANRETQYF